This T cell receptor (beta chain) is drawn from a study of blood T cell repertoires in COVID-19. The V end was cut by 1 base, the J end by 4 bases, with 19 bases between. The CDR3 has 16 amino acids. Germline V CDR1 and CDR2: GTSNPN, SVGIG (reference sequence). This clone came up a few times. Method: immunoSEQ multiplex PCR; TCRdb's copy keeps in-frame clones and lacks some. Of some 250,000 clones in the sample, approximately 90% were seen once. This TCR was recovered from a woman aged 40 to 50 who had recovered from COVID-19. V is TRBV30 and J is TRBJ1-2; D ambiguous. Specimen: peripheral blood. The CDR3 spells CAWSAGPGEGSYGYTF. In DNA form, the CDR3 reads TGTGCCTGGAGTGCCGGCCCCGGGGAAGGTAGCTATGGCTACACCTTC.